This TCR beta chain was recovered during a study of T cell responses to AZD1222 COVID-19 vaccine. Findings of the study overall: CD4 TCRs covered the whole spike, strongest at regions 160-218 and 743-854. The study reported that nearly half of spike-specific TCRs target unmutated variant regions.

Method: immunoSEQ multiplex PCR; TCRdb's copy keeps in-frame clones and lacks some. Here the sample spans about 130,000 clones, approximately 86% being singletons. As to this clone: Its specificity is not known.

The sequence derives from an adult in good health. Sequenced here: peripheral blood, sampled on day 0 of AZD1222 vaccination.

Here the CDR3 reads CASSLGGGAAYEQFF. CDR3 nucleotide sequence: TGTGCCAGCAGTTTAGGCGGGGGGGCCGCCTATGAGCAGTTCTTC. J is TRBJ2-1 and V is TRBV27, with 9 bases matching TRBD2. Germline V gene sequence: CDR1 MNHEY, CDR2 SMNVEV (reference sequence). V was clipped by 2 bases and J by 8 bases; unmatched bases: 7. There are 15 residues in the CDR3.